Listed here is a single T cell receptor (beta chain). Its antigen is currently unknown. This sample stems from a study of PD-1 blockade in classical Hodgkin lymphoma. Every single patient, without exception, relapsed after autologous stem cell transplantation, and brentuximab vedotin exposure varied. Patients reached a best response of complete response, partial response or progressive disease. Clones were read by immunoSEQ multiplex PCR, and TCRdb kept only the in-frame ones, dropping some. The sample consists of around 100,000 clones, approximately 90% of them appearing once. General study findings and limits: The diversity seen at baseline in complete responders resembled that of newly diagnosed patients. As was reported, newly diagnosed patients showed lower baseline TCR diversity than healthy donors did. Patients starting nivolumab under 1 year after ASCT were excluded.

The clonotype was recovered from a human donor with classical Hodgkin lymphoma. The sequenced sample was peripheral blood mononuclear cells (PBMCs), obtained before the second cycle of nivolumab.

The CDR3 coding sequence is TGTGCCAGCTCACGATACAGGAATAATTCACCCCTCCACTTT. Translated: CASSRYRNNSPLHF. V is TRBV18 and J is TRBJ1-6, with TRBD1 as a possible D gene (5 bases). V was trimmed by 4 bases and J by 5 bases, leaving 9 bases between them. Per germline, CDR1 KGHSH and CDR2 LQKENI. The CDR3 is 14 residues long. Drawing the rest from reference TRBV18 and TRBJ1-6, the complete variable domain is NAGVMQNPRHLVRRRGQEARLRCSPMKGHSHVYWYRQLPEEGLKFMVYLQKENIIDESGMPKERFSAEFPKEGPSILRIQQVVRGDSAAYFCASSRYRNNSPLHFGNGTRLTVT.